This T cell receptor beta chain originates from a study of PD-1 blockade in classical Hodgkin lymphoma. Study-wide findings and caveats: Newly diagnosed patients reportedly trailed healthy donors in baseline TCR diversity. Patients who responded completely had about the same baseline diversity as newly diagnosed patients. TCR diversity rose significantly by C4D1 in CD4+ but not CD8+ cells.

On this clone: No antigen is known for it.

TCRdb's copy holds only in-frame clones and misses some; the assay was immunoSEQ multiplex PCR. The sample contains around 20,000 clones, around 79% of which appear only once. Every patient relapsed after autologous stem cell transplantation, and brentuximab vedotin exposure varied. The best responses consisted of complete response, partial response or progressive disease. The source is a human donor with classical Hodgkin lymphoma. This sample comprised peripheral blood mononuclear cells (PBMCs), obtained before the second cycle of nivolumab.

CDR3 loop: CASSLGPQGETQYF. The CDR3, as DNA: TGTGCCAGCAGCTTGGGGCCCCAAGGAGAGACCCAGTACTTC. The chain carries TRBV5-4 and TRBJ2-5, with no clear D. Per germline, CDR1 SGHNT and CDR2 YYREEE (reference sequence). Trimming took 0 bases from V and 4 from J, leaving 10 bases between them. The CDR3 length is 14 residues.